These T cell receptor beta chains were read from a single sample in a study of cytomegalovirus exposure and HLA in healthy donors. Here immunoSEQ multiplex PCR was the method, and the copy in TCRdb shows in-frame clones only, minus some. The data hold some 320,000 clones, with roughly nine tenths observed a single time. Sequences were obtained from PBMCs. These receptors originate from a young woman in good health and CMV-seropositive. Each CDR3 is given with its conserved first and last residue. The D gene is left open where the match is weak. Not every row has a clone size; where given, it reads once, few, many or a size class.

j_gene,v_gene,d_gene,abundance,CDR3nt,CDR3aa
TRBJ2-5,TRBV19,.,.,TGTGCCTGCTCCGGGACCATGGGGGAGACCCAGTACTTC,CACSGTMGETQYF
TRBJ2-1,TRBV7-9,.,.,TGTGCCAGCAGCTTATCGTTGGATGAGCAGTTCTTC,CASSLSLDEQFF
TRBJ2-1,TRBV27,.,.,TGTGCCAGCAGTTCCCGGACTACCCCCACGGATGAGCAGTTCTTC,CASSSRTTPTDEQFF
TRBJ1-1,TRBV5-4,.,.,TGTGCCAGCAGCGGGAGAGGGAACACTGAAGCTTTCTTT,CASSGRGNTEAFF
TRBJ2-1,TRBV6-5,TRBD1,.,TGTGCCAGCAGTTACGACAGGGGGAGCAATGAGCAGTTCTTC,CASSYDRGSNEQFF
TRBJ2-2,TRBV9,.,.,TGTGCCAGCAGCCCACCCGGGACTCATGTTACCAGAGGGGAGCTGTTTTTT,CASSPPGTHVTRGELFF
TRBJ2-7,TRBV29-1,TRBD2,.,TGCAGCGTTGTATTAAGCGGGAGTCCCACCTACGAGCAGTACTTC,CSVVLSGSPTYEQYF
TRBJ2-3,TRBV4-3,TRBD2,.,TGCGCCAGCAGCCTCAACCTGGCGGTAGCGGGTGATACGCAGTATTTT,CASSLNLAVAGDTQYF
TRBJ1-2,TRBV4-3,.,.,TGCGCCAGCAGCCAATCTATTACAGGGTCTAACTATGGCTACACCTTC,CASSQSITGSNYGYTF
TRBJ2-1,TRBV30,TRBD2,.,TGTGCCTGTTGGACTAGCGGGGCTATCGATGAGCAGTTCTTC,CACWTSGAIDEQFF
TRBJ1-1,TRBV4-3,.,.,TGCGCCAGCAGCCAATTCGGTGGTAGTGGGTTGGGGGCTGAAGCTTTCTTT,CASSQFGGSGLGAEAFF
TRBJ2-7,TRBV6-5,.,.,TGTGCCAGCAGTTACTCGACGGAGTCCCGGGAGCAGTACTTC,CASSYSTESREQYF
TRBJ2-2,TRBV29-1,TRBD2,.,TGCAGCGTTGGAGCCCGCGGGAGGGCCCCCGGGGAGCTGTTTTTT,CSVGARGRAPGELFF
TRBJ2-7,TRBV4-3,.,.,TGCGCCAGCAGCCAACTCCCGACAGGAGAACGAGACGAGCAGTACTTC,CASSQLPTGERDEQYF
TRBJ2-1,TRBV5-1,.,.,TGCGCCAGCAGCTTGGCCGTTCTGAGGGATGAGCAGTTCTTC,CASSLAVLRDEQFF
TRBJ2-7,TRBV27,TRBD2,.,TGTGCCAGCAGTTTATCAGTAGCGGGAGGGCCTCAGTACTTC,CASSLSVAGGPQYF
TRBJ2-1,TRBV28,.,.,TGTGCCAGCAGCCGAAATGAGCAGTTCTTC,CASSRNEQFF
TRBJ1-1,TRBV30,.,few,TGTGCCTGGAGGGGGGCCGGGGGTTTAAACACTGAAGCTTTCTTT,CAWRGAGGLNTEAFF
TRBJ1-2,TRBV11-2,TRBD1,.,TGTGCCAGCAGCTTAGGCTACAAACAGGGGTCGTCTAACTATGGCTACACCTTC,CASSLGYKQGSSNYGYTF
TRBJ1-1,TRBV5-1,TRBD1,.,TGCGCCAGCAGCTTAGAGGGGGCAACTGAAGCTTTCTTT,CASSLEGATEAFF
TRBJ2-7,TRBV9,.,.,TGTGCCAGCAGCGGGGACGCCCCCTACGAGCAGTACTTC,CASSGDAPYEQYF
TRBJ1-1,TRBV2,.,few,TGTGCCAGCACCCCCTCCGCTGAAGCTTTCTTT,CASTPSAEAFF
TRBJ1-2,TRBV7-9,.,few,TGTGCCAGCAGCTTAGCAATCCGGGGGAACTATGGCTACACCTTC,CASSLAIRGNYGYTF
TRBJ2-7,TRBV6-6,TRBD1,.,TGTGCCAGCAAAGGGACAGGGTCTGTCCACGAGCAGTACTTC,CASKGTGSVHEQYF
TRBJ2-2,TRBV9,.,.,TGTGCCAGCAGCGTAGCACTGAATAGGGAGCTGTTTTTT,CASSVALNRELFF
TRBJ2-7,TRBV11-3,TRBD2,few,TGTGCCAGCAGCTTAGGCCCGGGGGGCTACGAGCAGTACTTC,CASSLGPGGYEQYF
TRBJ2-7,TRBV4-1,TRBD1,.,TGCGCCAGCAGCCAAGGGACAGGGGATGAGCAGTACTTC,CASSQGTGDEQYF
TRBJ2-5,TRBV7-6,.,.,TGTGCCAGCACTTCGTTAGGGGACCAAGAGACCCAGTACTTC,CASTSLGDQETQYF
TRBJ1-1,TRBV6-1,.,.,TGTGCCAGCATTCTGAAAAGCGGCGTGAACACTGAAGCTTTCTTT,CASILKSGVNTEAFF
TRBJ2-7,TRBV5-6,.,.,TGTGCCAGCAGCTTGGACAACTACGAGCAGTACTTC,CASSLDNYEQYF
TRBJ1-1,TRBV7-6,.,.,TGTGCCAGCAGCGCCCTACAAGGATCTGAAGCTTTCTTT,CASSALQGSEAFF
TRBJ2-3,TRBV27,.,.,TGTGCCAGCACTAAAAATGCGGCAGATACGCAGTATTTT,CASTKNAADTQYF
TRBJ2-1,TRBV11-2,.,.,TGTGCCAGCAGCTTAGATGGACAGACCTACAATGAGCAGTTCTTC,CASSLDGQTYNEQFF
TRBJ1-3,TRBV9,.,.,TGTGCCAGCAGCGTAGATGGGGGTAGCTTAGCAGGCACCATATATTTT,CASSVDGGSLAGTIYF
TRBJ2-7,TRBV29-1,.,.,TGCAGCGTTGAAGACGGGGGGCGAAGGGGCCGTCCCTACGAGCAGTACTTC,CSVEDGGRRGRPYEQYF
TRBJ1-1,TRBV2,.,.,TGTGCCAGCCGGATAGTCGGGGTCCCCTTGAACACTGAAGCTTTCTTT,CASRIVGVPLNTEAFF